The clone carrying this T cell receptor beta chain was counted between two and nine times. Antigen: not known. This specimen belongs to a study of CD8+CD57+ T cells in acquired aplastic anemia. Study information: The sorted CD4+ and CD8+ cells yielded an average about 3.5 ug of DNA.

Findings of the study overall: There were approximately 27 CD8+ CDR3 sequences that occurred in both patients and controls. Between the patient and control groups, CD8+ Simpson's diversity did not differ significantly.

It was genomic DNA that served as the template for profiling TCR beta VDJ and CDR3. TCRdb re-called the reads through MiXCR, storing one row per CDR3 protein. Of 250,000 to 300,000 distinct CDR3 sequences in the sample, 55% to 60% were seen once. In germline, CDR1 is LGHDT, CDR2 YNNKEL (reference sequence). V dropped 7 bases and J dropped 10; count of bases not matched to a gene: 7. The CDR3 sequence is 13 residues long. Sequenced sample: sorted CD4+, CD8+, or CD8+CD57+ T cells (not recorded which) from PBMCs. The chain uses TRBV3-1 and TRBJ2-1, with 10 bases identical to TRBD2. This TCR came from a human donor with severe aplastic anemia or a healthy control (not recorded which). The CDR3 here is CASIKSGGGEQFF. CDR3 nucleotides: TGTGCCAGCATAAAGAGCGGGGGGGGAGAGCAGTTCTTC.